This T cell receptor beta chain was profiled in a study of cytomegalovirus exposure and HLA in healthy donors. The overall study: Of all 400 or so donors who were genotyped, roughly 81% belonged to the Caucasian-associated ancestry cluster.

Germline V gives CDR1 SEHNR, CDR2 FQNEAQ (reference sequence). The J segment lost 5 bases and the V segment lost 10 bases, leaving 11 bases of the junction unmatched. CDR3 length: 14 residues. PCR involved 60 Vbeta and 13 Jbeta primers. This table comes from immunoSEQ multiplex PCR, and its TCRdb copy is limited to in-frame clones, with some not included. The table shows about 160,000 clones, with about 80% occurring only once. The receptor was derived from a man younger than 45 in good health and CMV-seronegative. The rearrangement joins TRBV7-9 to TRBJ2-7; 10 bases are shared with TRBD2. Material: PBMCs. DNA for the CDR3: TGTGCCACCCTCCTAGCGGGAGCCAGCCACGAGCAGTACTTC. This sequence encodes CATLLAGASHEQYF.